One sample yielded the 19 T cell receptor beta chains listed below, sequenced in a study of shared T cell receptors in the human thymus. Data came from immunoSEQ multiplex PCR; TCRdb stores just in-frame clones and leaves some out. This sample has 630,000 or so clones, with 70% to 90% found just once. These data also formed part of another study, on human thymus T cells.

Source material: thymocytes. All receptors derive from a boy younger than two with a congenital heart defect.

This clone was counted once. The V call is TRBV5-1, the J call TRBJ2-1; 11 bases match TRBD1. J gave up 7 bases and V 7 bases, and 34 bases lay outside the gene matches. CDR1 is SGHRS and CDR2 is YFSETQ in the germline V gene. The CDR3 extends over 23 amino acids. The CDR3 loop reads CASGRDADRGLFRRVTRSNEQFF. In nucleotides, the CDR3 is TGCGCCAGCGGCCGTGATGCGGACAGGGGGCTTTTCAGGCGGGTTACGCGGTCAAATGAGCAGTTCTTC.

The chain joins TRBV5-5 to TRBJ2-7; D unresolved. Germline CDR1 reads SGHKS; CDR2 reads YYEKEE (reference sequence). The CDR3 totals 17 residues. V was pared by 1 base and J by 0 bases, with 17 bases between. The CDR3 spells CASSLKSSVASSYEQYF. CDR3 sequence (DNA): TGTGCCAGCAGCTTGAAGTCTTCAGTCGCAAGCTCCTACGAGCAGTACTTC.

This clone was observed once. This chain links TRBV2 with TRBJ1-5; no firm D call. Looked up from germline, CDR1 is SNHLY and CDR2 is FYNNEI. The CDR3 runs to 13 residues. Trimming stripped 3 bases from V and 3 bases from J, with 6 bases between. CDR3 nucleotides: TGTGCCAGCAGTGAGACAAACAATCAGCCCCAGCATTTT. Encoded protein: CASSETNNQPQHF.

This chain connects TRBV11-2 to TRBJ2-7; the D gene is possibly TRBD1 (5 bases). The CDR3 is 14 amino acids. Trimming pared 2 bases from V and 5 bases from J, leaving 13 bases between. The V gene's germline CDR1 is SGHAT and CDR2 FQNNGV. The CDR3 sequence is CASSLPGFDHEQYF. The CDR3 nucleotides read TGTGCCAGCAGCTTACCAGGGTTTGACCACGAGCAGTACTTC.

The chain joins TRBV5-4 to TRBJ2-1; 9 bases are a match to TRBD1. V lost 4 bases to trimming and J lost 6 bases; unmatched junction nucleotides: 2. The CDR3 extends over 13 amino acids. Germline values: CDR1 SGHNT, CDR2 YYREEE (reference sequence). This CDR3 reads CASSMTGGNEQFF. CDR3 coding DNA: TGTGCCAGCAGCATGACAGGGGGCAATGAGCAGTTCTTC.

This clone was observed a handful of times. The gene calls are TRBV27 and TRBJ1-5, with 11 bases fitting TRBD1. V shed 5 bases and J 8 bases; nucleotides not matched to a gene: 8. CDR1 MNHEY and CDR2 SMNVEV come from the germline V gene (reference sequence). The CDR3 consists of 15 residues. As DNA, the CDR3 is TGTGCCAGCAGTCTTCACCGGGACAGGGGGGAGCCCCAGCATTTT. Protein product: CASSLHRDRGEPQHF.

The CDR3 nucleotides read TGTGCCAGCAGTAAAGGGACAGGGGGCTGGTACGAGCAGTACTTC. It is translated as CASSKGTGGWYEQYF. The chain employs TRBV27 and TRBJ2-7; 12 bases fit TRBD1. Germline trimming cut 5 bases from V and 4 bases from J; bases unmatched to any gene: 6. CDR1 is MNHEY, CDR2 SMNVEV, per germline (reference sequence). The CDR3 length is 15 residues.

This clone showed up just once. This sequence joins TRBV9 and TRBJ2-5; the match to TRBD1 covers 9 bases. The CDR3 has 16 amino acids. The germline V gene encodes CDR1 SGDLS and CDR2 YYNGEE. V lost 0 bases to trimming and J lost 3 bases; unmatched junction nucleotides: 6. As DNA, the CDR3 is TGTGCCAGCAGCGTAGGGGACAGGGTACGGGAAGAGACCCAGTACTTC. Protein: CASSVGDRVREETQYF.

This chain links TRBV7-3 with TRBJ2-2, with TRBD1 as a possible D gene (6 bases). V was cut by 2 bases and J by 7 bases, with 14 bases left in between. The CDR3 extends over 15 amino acids. Germline loops: CDR1 SGHTA, CDR2 FQGTGA. The CDR3 DNA reads TGTGCCAGCAGCTTAGCAACCCGGGACAACGGGGAGCTGTTTTTT. Translation: CASSLATRDNGELFF. The whole variable domain, remainder taken from reference TRBV7-3 and TRBJ2-2, is GAGVSQTPSNKVTEKGKYVELRCDPISGHTALYWYRQSLGQGPEFLIYFQGTGAADDSGLPNDRFFAVRPEGSVSTLKIQRTERGDSAVYLCASSLATRDNGELFFGEGSRLTVL.

The chain couples TRBV28 to TRBJ1-6, with TRBD1 as a possible D gene (6 bases). Trimming removed 3 bases at V and 0 bases at J, with 9 bases between. The CDR3 runs 16 residues. Germline V CDR1 and CDR2: MDHEN, SYDVKM. The CDR3 sequence is CASSFQGNSYNSPLHF. CDR3 bases: TGTGCCAGCAGTTTTCAGGGGAACTCCTATAATTCACCCCTCCACTTT.

The chain combines TRBV5-4 with TRBJ2-5; perhaps TRBD1 as D (5 bases). Trimming cost V 3 bases and J 2 bases, with 11 bases left between them. The CDR3 consists of 14 residues. Per germline, CDR1 SGHNT and CDR2 YYREEE (reference sequence). DNA of the CDR3: TGTGCCAGCAGCTGCAGGGAAGATCAAGAGACCCAGTACTTC. Translated: CASSCREDQETQYF. Based on the CDR3 plus reference TRBV5-4 and TRBJ2-5, the full variable domain is ETGVTQSPTHLIKTRGQQVTLRCSSQSGHNTVSWYQQALGQGPQFIFQYYREEENGRGNFPPRFSGLQFPNYSSELNVNALELDDSALYLCASSCREDQETQYFGPGTRLLVL.

This rearrangement joins TRBV2 to TRBJ2-2; 15 bases align to TRBD2. Looked up from germline, CDR1 is SNHLY and CDR2 is FYNNEI. The CDR3 has 17 amino acids. The ends lost 4 bases at V and 3 bases at J; junction bases unmatched: 3. Here the CDR3 reads CASSVGLAGGHTGELFF. The CDR3 DNA follows: TGTGCCAGCAGTGTCGGACTAGCGGGGGGGCACACCGGGGAGCTGTTTTTT.

The rearrangement links TRBV30 to TRBJ1-4; D is ambiguous. The CDR3 totals 20 residues. Trimming cost V 0 bases and J 0 bases, with 23 bases left between them. Germline lookup yields CDR1 GTSNPN and CDR2 SVGIG (reference sequence). Here the CDR3 DNA reads TGTGCCTGGAGTGTGTTCTCGTCCGAGGGCCTACTAGCAACTAATGAAAAACTGTTTTTT. It yields the protein CAWSVFSSEGLLATNEKLFF.

The CDR3 reads CASSELTWDSGSGREKLFF. The CDR3 DNA is TGCGCCAGCAGTGAGCTCACCTGGGACTCTGGGTCAGGACGAGAAAAACTGTTTTTT. The chain joins TRBV10-2 to TRBJ1-4; tentatively, D is TRBD1 (5 bases). This CDR3 contains 19 residues. CDR1 is WSHSY and CDR2 is SAAADI in the germline V gene. V shed 2 bases and J shed 8 bases, with 27 bases lying between them.

This chain links TRBV19 with TRBJ1-5; a weak D match, TRBD1 (5 bases). The germline V and J ends were trimmed by 6 bases and 4 bases, with 13 bases remaining between them. Germline V gives CDR1 LNHDA, CDR2 SQIVND (reference sequence). The CDR3 is 14 amino acids. The CDR3, as DNA: TGTGCCAGTAGCTCCGGAGGGGCGAATCAGCCCCAGCATTTT. It translates to CASSSGGANQPQHF.

The rearrangement uses TRBV7-7 and TRBJ2-1; D not certain. CDR3 size: 13 residues. Trimming removed 2 bases from V and 7 bases from J, with 9 bases in between. CDR1 is SSHAT, CDR2 FNYEAQ, per germline (reference sequence). CDR3 region: CASSLTRVNEQFF. The CDR3 DNA reads as TGTGCCAGCAGCTTAACACGGGTGAATGAGCAGTTCTTC. Drawing the rest from reference TRBV7-7 and TRBJ2-1, the complete variable domain is GAGVSQSPRYKVTKRGQDVTLRCDPISSHATLYWYQQALGQGPEFLTYFNYEAQPDKSGLPSDRFSAERPEGSISTLTIQRTEQRDSAMYRCASSLTRVNEQFFGPGTRLTVL.

This chain uses TRBV27 with TRBJ1-1; D not resolved. This CDR3 spans 17 amino acids. Germline V gives CDR1 MNHEY, CDR2 SMNVEV (reference sequence). Trimming pared 4 bases from V and 0 bases from J, leaving 18 bases between. The CDR3 coding sequence is TGTGCCAGCAGTTGCCGGCTCGGAGACGGAGTGAACACTGAAGCTTTCTTT. Residues: CASSCRLGDGVNTEAFF.

The genes are TRBV9 and TRBJ2-1, with 7 bases that match TRBD2. Germline CDR1 reads SGDLS; CDR2 reads YYNGEE. This CDR3 has 15 residues. Trimming removed 3 bases from V and 0 bases from J; junction bases left unmatched: 3. The CDR3 nucleotides read TGTGCCAGCAGCGCAGCGGGGATCTCCTACAATGAGCAGTTCTTC. It codes for CASSAAGISYNEQFF. Filled out from reference TRBV9 and TRBJ2-1, the complete variable domain reads DSGVTQTPKHLITATGQRVTLRCSPRSGDLSVYWYQQSLDQGLQFLIQYYNGEERAKGNILERFSAQQFPDLHSELNLSSLELGDSALYFCASSAAGISYNEQFFGPGTRLTVL.

The chain carries TRBV6-5 and TRBJ2-7, with 10 positions matching TRBD2. The germline V gene encodes CDR1 MNHEY and CDR2 SVGAGI. The CDR3 covers 16 residues. J was trimmed by 7 bases and V by 0 bases; bases with no gene match: 9. CDR3 sequence (DNA): TGTGCCAGCAGTTACTCTTCCCTAGCGGGGGAATATGAGCAGTACTTC. Protein: CASSYSSLAGEYEQYF.